These T cell receptor beta chains were read from a single sample in a study of cytomegalovirus exposure and HLA in healthy donors. TCRdb keeps only in-frame clones here, not all; method: immunoSEQ multiplex PCR. Of 90,000 to 150,000 clones listed, under 80% are singletons. The sequenced material came from PBMCs. The receptor set was obtained from a woman in her forties or fifties in good health and CMV-seropositive. The CDR3 runs from the conserved cysteine through the conserved F or W. The D gene is left open where the match is weak. Not every row has a clone size; where given, it reads once, few, many or a size class.

V gene	J gene	D gene	clone size	CDR3 protein	CDR3 DNA
TRBV9	TRBJ1-5	TRBD1	NA	CASSVGQGGNQPQHF	TGTGCCAGCAGCGTAGGACAGGGGGGAAATCAGCCCCAGCATTTT
TRBV28	TRBJ1-4	NA	NA	CASTKTPGGGNEKLFF	TGTGCCAGCACCAAAACTCCGGGGGGGGGTAATGAAAAACTGTTTTTT
TRBV28	TRBJ1-4	NA	NA	CASSLKGHEKLFF	TGTGCCAGCAGTTTGAAGGGGCATGAAAAACTGTTTTTT
TRBV29-1	TRBJ2-7	TRBD1	NA	CSVSTGVESYEQYF	TGCAGCGTATCCACAGGGGTAGAGTCCTACGAGCAGTACTTC
TRBV5-4	TRBJ2-5	TRBD2	few	CASSSGREETQYF	TGTGCCAGCAGCAGTGGGAGGGAAGAGACCCAGTACTTC
TRBV5-4	TRBJ2-5	TRBD2	NA	CASSLSGLAGDGTQYF	TGTGCCAGCAGCTTGTCCGGACTAGCGGGAGATGGGACCCAGTACTTC
TRBV6-1	TRBJ1-1	TRBD1	NA	CASREFTGTGTNTEAFF	TGTGCCAGCAGGGAATTCACCGGGACAGGGACGAACACTGAAGCTTTCTTT
TRBV7-6	TRBJ2-5	TRBD2	few	CASKESGGTQETQYF	TGTGCCAGCAAAGAGAGCGGGGGGACCCAAGAGACCCAGTACTTC
TRBV19	TRBJ2-1	TRBD2	NA	CASSPRGAGGWNEQFF	TGTGCCAGTAGTCCCCGCGGAGCGGGAGGATGGAATGAGCAGTTCTTC
TRBV19	TRBJ1-2	NA	NA	CASSSLGANYGYTF	TGTGCCAGTAGTAGCCTCGGAGCTAACTATGGCTACACCTTC
TRBV2	TRBJ2-6	NA	NA	CASSERQPYSSGANVLTF	TGTGCCAGCAGCGAACGACAACCCTATAGCTCTGGGGCCAACGTCCTGACTTTC
TRBV11-2	TRBJ2-3	TRBD2	NA	CAISKLAGGTDTQYF	TGTGCCATCAGCAAACTAGCGGGGGGCACAGATACGCAGTATTTT
TRBV7-2	TRBJ2-5	TRBD2	NA	CASSLGSGGQETQYF	TGTGCCAGCAGCTTAGGCAGCGGGGGACAAGAGACCCAGTACTTC
TRBV6-5	TRBJ2-2	TRBD1	NA	CASRSGGKGTGELFF	TGTGCCAGCAGATCAGGGGGTAAAGGGACCGGGGAGCTGTTTTTT
TRBV7-2	TRBJ1-2	NA	NA	CASSLAPGMDGYTF	TGTGCCAGCAGCTTAGCTCCCGGGATGGATGGCTACACCTTC
TRBV7-9	TRBJ2-2	NA	NA	CASSLRTDNTGELFF	TGTGCCAGCAGCTTAAGGACAGATAACACCGGGGAGCTGTTTTTT
TRBV9	TRBJ2-1	TRBD2	NA	CASSVEPSGNNEQFF	TGTGCCAGCAGCGTAGAGCCTAGCGGGAACAATGAGCAGTTCTTC
TRBV18	TRBJ1-1	TRBD1	NA	CASSPLQGVENTEAFF	TGTGCCAGCTCACCTCTCCAGGGGGTGGAGAACACTGAAGCTTTCTTT
TRBV2	TRBJ2-2	TRBD2	NA	CASSEMASGGGELFF	TGTGCCAGCAGTGAAATGGCTAGCGGGGGCGGGGAGCTGTTTTTT
TRBV2	TRBJ2-5	TRBD1	NA	CASRHRTGEETQYF	TGTGCCAGCAGACACCGGACAGGTGAAGAGACCCAGTACTTC
TRBV28	TRBJ2-7	NA	NA	CASSLGGRNDEQYF	TGTGCCAGCAGTTTAGGGGGCAGGAACGACGAGCAGTACTTC
TRBV7-3	TRBJ2-7	NA	NA	CASSLTFSSEQYF	TGTGCCAGCAGCTTAACGTTTAGTTCTGAGCAGTACTTC
TRBV6-5	TRBJ2-5	NA	NA	CASSTGTGKREQYF	TGTGCCAGCAGTACCGGGACAGGGAAGCGGGAGCAGTACTTC
TRBV4-1	TRBJ2-7	NA	NA	CASSQDWAGTYEQYF	TGCGCCAGCAGCCAAGATTGGGCAGGAACCTACGAGCAGTACTTC
TRBV7-2	TRBJ1-2	TRBD1	NA	CASNVGQGAKGYTF	TGTGCCAGCAACGTCGGGCAGGGGGCTAAGGGCTACACCTTC
TRBV7-9	TRBJ2-7	TRBD2	NA	CASSSGGTPPYEQYF	TGTGCCAGCAGCTCGGGAGGGACCCCCCCCTACGAGCAGTACTTC
TRBV18	TRBJ1-4	NA	NA	CASSNPGVATNEKLFF	TGTGCCAGCTCAAACCCAGGGGTTGCAACTAATGAAAAACTGTTTTTT
TRBV19	TRBJ1-5	NA	NA	CASRPQGYQPQHF	TGTGCCAGTAGACCCCAGGGTTATCAGCCCCAGCATTTT
TRBV7-2	TRBJ2-3	NA	NA	CASSPGHSTDTQYF	TGTGCCAGCAGCCCGGGACATAGCACAGATACGCAGTATTTT
TRBV4-3	TRBJ2-3	TRBD2	NA	CASSQDRGGFAALADTQYF	TGCGCCAGCAGCCAAGATCGGGGGGGCTTCGCCGCGTTGGCGGATACGCAGTATTTT
TRBV19	TRBJ1-1	TRBD1	NA	CASNARGASDTEAFF	TGTGCCAGTAATGCCAGGGGGGCGTCGGACACTGAAGCTTTCTTT
TRBV5-1	TRBJ2-3	TRBD1	NA	CASSSGTGLDTQYF	TGCGCCAGCAGCTCCGGGACAGGGTTAGATACGCAGTATTTT
TRBV4-3	TRBJ2-7	NA	few	CASSQSLPSSYEQYF	TGCGCCAGCAGCCAGAGTCTCCCAAGTAGCTACGAGCAGTACTTC
TRBV11-1	TRBJ2-1	TRBD2	few	CASSQGLAGINEQFF	TGTGCCAGCAGCCAGGGACTAGCGGGAATCAATGAGCAGTTCTTC